The 11 T cell receptor beta chains reported below all come from one sample, sequenced in a study of blood T cell repertoires in COVID-19. Assay: immunoSEQ multiplex PCR; the TCRdb copy retains only in-frame clones and omits some. The data contain 340,000 or so clones, over 75% of them singletons. The sequencing sample was made of peripheral blood. The receptor set was obtained from a man aged 50 or older with active or convalescent COVID-19.

The chain uses TRBV11-2 and TRBJ2-2; 14 bases are a match to TRBD2. The trim removed 5 bases at V and 5 bases at J, leaving 10 bases unmatched. Germline CDR1 and CDR2: SGHAT and FQNNGV. CDR3 length: 18 residues. This CDR3 is CASSPGLAGGPETGELFF. CDR3 bases: TGTGCCAGCAGCCCCGGACTAGCGGGAGGCCCCGAGACCGGGGAGCTGTTTTTT.

J is TRBJ1-6 and V is TRBV7-8, with 7 nucleotides matching TRBD1. The germline V gene has CDR1 SGHVS and CDR2 FQNEAQ. Trimming took 5 bases from V and 7 from J; bases not matched to a gene: 2. This CDR3 contains 13 residues. Here the CDR3 DNA reads TGTGCCAGCAGCATACAGGGGAATTCACCCCTCCACTTT. Residues: CASSIQGNSPLHF.

The chain has TRBV2 and TRBJ1-1; D possibly corresponds to TRBD1 (5 bases). Germline V CDR1 and CDR2: SNHLY, FYNNEI. This CDR3 has 15 amino acids. V lost 3 bases to trimming and J lost 1 base, with 12 bases between them. DNA of the CDR3: TGTGCCAGCAGTGATTTAGGGGCAACGAACACTGAAGCTTTCTTT. Its translation is CASSDLGATNTEAFF.

The chain has TRBV29-1 and TRBJ2-3; the match to TRBD1 covers 7 bases. J lost 4 bases, V lost 8 bases, and 6 bases had no gene match. The CDR3 is 12 residues long. Germline V gene lookup returns CDR1 SQVTM and CDR2 ANQGSEA. The CDR3 DNA reads TGCAGCCTACGGACAGGACCAGATACGCAGTATTTT. Protein: CSLRTGPDTQYF.

Notes on this clone: Other DNA sequences in this sample translate to the same CDR3. The rearrangement uses TRBV28 and TRBJ1-3; D is undetermined. CDR1 is MDHEN and CDR2 is SYDVKM in the germline V gene. The CDR3 is 15 residues long. Trimming cost V 4 bases and J 0 bases, with 10 bases left between them. CDR3 coding DNA: TGTGCCAGCAGTTCGACGGGAGGCTCTGGAAACACCATATATTTT. It specifies CASSSTGGSGNTIYF.

This clone was found once. The chain links TRBV28 to TRBJ2-7, with 7 bases aligning to TRBD2. Germline-derived CDR1 and CDR2 are MDHEN and SYDVKM. The CDR3 is 14 residues long. With V trimmed by 3 bases and J by 3 bases, 5 bases remained unmatched. The DNA of the CDR3 is TGTGCCAGCAGTTTTTCCACGGGGGGCTACGAGCAGTACTTC. This translates into CASSFSTGGYEQYF.

The chain joins TRBV2 to TRBJ2-5; D uncertain. The V gene's germline CDR1 is SNHLY and CDR2 FYNNEI. The CDR3 runs 15 residues. V lost 0 bases, J lost 5 bases, and 13 bases lay in between. Here the CDR3 DNA reads TGTGCCAGCAGTGAAGCGTCCGTTTACGGGGAGACCCAGTACTTC. Encoded protein: CASSEASVYGETQYF. Full variable domain (rest looked up from reference TRBV2 and TRBJ2-5): EPEVTQTPSHQVTQMGQEVILRCVPISNHLYFYWYRQILGQKVEFLVSFYNNEISEKSEIFDDQFSVERPDGSNFTLKIRSTKLEDSAMYFCASSEASVYGETQYFGPGTRLLVL.

The chain combines TRBV10-3 with TRBJ2-3; possible D gene TRBD2, 6 bases. V lost 6 bases, J lost 1 base, and 11 bases lay in between. CDR1 and CDR2 from the germline V gene are ENHRY and SYGVKD. The CDR3 consists of 14 residues. CDR3 bases: TGTGCCATCAGCCCTTCTAGCGGCACAGATACGCAGTATTTT. Protein: CAISPSSGTDTQYF.

V usage is TRBV28 and J usage is TRBJ2-5; 9 nucleotides match TRBD2. This CDR3 spans 19 amino acids. J lost 1 base, V lost 5 bases, and 17 bases had no gene match. Germline V gene lookup returns CDR1 MDHEN and CDR2 SYDVKM. The CDR3 reads CASSTRTSALILPQETQYF. The DNA of the CDR3 is TGTGCCAGCAGTACTAGGACTAGCGCTCTGATCTTACCCCAAGAGACCCAGTACTTC.

On this clone: The identical CDR3 is also encoded by other nucleotide sequences in the sample. The rearrangement joins TRBV5-1 to TRBJ1-1; D is perhaps TRBD1 (5 bases). This CDR3 is 15 amino acids long. CDR1 is SGHRS and CDR2 is YFSETQ in the germline V gene. Trimming took off 0 bases at V and 1 base at J, with 10 bases between the two ends. CDR3 residues: CASSLVGGGNTEAFF. In DNA form, the CDR3 reads TGCGCCAGCAGCTTGGTGGGGGGAGGGAACACTGAAGCTTTCTTT. Full variable domain (outside the CDR3, taken from reference TRBV5-1 and TRBJ1-1): KAGVTQTPRYLIKTRGQQVTLSCSPISGHRSVSWYQQTPGQGLQFLFEYFSETQRNKGNFPGRFSGRQFSNSRSEMNVSTLELGDSALYLCASSLVGGGNTEAFFGQGTRLTVV.

V usage is TRBV5-1 and J usage is TRBJ2-2; 9 positions agree with TRBD1. Germline CDR1 SGHRS, CDR2 YFSETQ. J lost 6 bases, V lost 1 base, and 4 bases had no gene match. The length of the CDR3 is 15 residues. The CDR3 here is CASSLPDRGSGELFF. CDR3 sequence (DNA): TGCGCCAGCAGCTTGCCGGACAGGGGCTCCGGGGAGCTGTTTTTT. Using reference TRBV5-1 and TRBJ2-2 for the parts outside the CDR3, the full variable domain is KAGVTQTPRYLIKTRGQQVTLSCSPISGHRSVSWYQQTPGQGLQFLFEYFSETQRNKGNFPGRFSGRQFSNSRSEMNVSTLELGDSALYLCASSLPDRGSGELFFGEGSRLTVL.